Below are 21 T cell receptor beta chains sequenced from a single sample in a study of metastatic and nonmetastatic thyroid tumors. All patients were treatment-naive before thyroid surgery. MiXCR was used by TCRdb to re-call the PCR reads. Seen here are 23,000 or so clones, about 20% observed once, and the top ten hold roughly 8%. The source material was blood. These receptor sequences come from a female donor with papillary thyroid cancer or a benign thyroid nodule (not recorded which). Some clones in this sample may be carry-over from other donors' samples.

This chain joins TRBV30 and TRBJ1-3; D remains ambiguous. Germline V lookup: CDR1 GTSNPN, CDR2 SVGIG (reference sequence). The CDR3 runs 16 residues. The V end was cut by 0 bases, the J end by 0 bases, with 12 bases between. Written as DNA, the CDR3 is TGTGCCTGGAGTGTAATGATCCGGTCCTCTGGAAACACCATATATTTT. This translates into CAWSVMIRSSGNTIYF.

This clone was recorded at least ten times. This rearrangement joins TRBV11-2 to TRBJ1-3, with D perhaps TRBD1 (5 bases). The CDR3 spans 16 residues. Per germline, CDR1 SGHAT and CDR2 FQNNGV. Trimming stripped 3 bases from V and 0 bases from J, with 12 bases between. CDR3: CASSFGQSSSGNTIYF. In nucleotides, the CDR3 is TGTGCCAGCAGCTTTGGACAATCCTCCTCTGGAAACACCATATATTTT.

This clone was counted at least ten times. The chain employs TRBV14 and TRBJ2-3; D remains ambiguous. CDR3 length: 11 amino acids. V was pared by 8 bases and J by 5 bases, with 8 bases between. In germline, CDR1 is SGHDN, CDR2 FVKESK. The CDR3 DNA follows: TGTGCCAGCGGTGGTGAAGATACGCAGTATTTT. Translating it yields CASGGEDTQYF.

Concerning this clone itself: Relative to the germline gene, one junction end is altered; a read error may explain this. In DNA, the CDR3 is TGCAGTGCTGGACCGGTACAGGGCTACAATGAGCAGTCCTTC. Translating gives CSAGPVQGYNEQSF. The V call is TRBV20-1, the J call TRBJ2-1; perhaps TRBD1 as D (6 bases). This CDR3 contains 14 residues. CDR1 is DFQATT and CDR2 is SNEGSKA in the germline V gene (reference sequence).

This clone was seen repeatedly, ten times or more. Other nucleotide sequences in the sample specify the same CDR3. The chain employs TRBV7-8 and TRBJ1-1; D remains ambiguous. Between the trimmed V and J ends, which lost 2 bases and 4 bases, there was a span of 11 bases. Germline values: CDR1 SGHVS, CDR2 FQNEAQ. This CDR3 comprises 14 residues. CDR3 amino acids: CASSLILTSTEAFF. The CDR3 bases are TGTGCCAGCAGCTTAATTTTGACGAGCACTGAAGCTTTCTTT.

This clone was recorded at least ten times. The chain links TRBV19 to TRBJ2-7, with 8 nucleotides matching TRBD1. Per germline, CDR1 LNHDA and CDR2 SQIVND (reference sequence). V dropped 6 bases and J dropped 3; count of bases not matched to a gene: 10. The CDR3 runs to 15 residues. In DNA, the CDR3 is TGTGCCAGTAGACCCGGACAGGGAGAGAACTACGAGCAGTACTTC. Its translation is CASRPGQGENYEQYF.

This clone was seen at least ten times. The J gene is TRBJ2-5, the V gene TRBV10-2; the D gene is possibly TRBD1 (6 bases). Trimming pared 6 bases from V and 1 base from J, leaving 12 bases between. Per the germline V gene, CDR1 is WSHSY and CDR2 is SAAADI. The CDR3 spans 14 residues. CDR3 region: CASRPRTAQETQYF. In nucleotides, the CDR3 is TGCGCCAGCAGGCCCAGGACAGCCCAAGAGACCCAGTACTTC.

As to this clone: This could be a read error, since a much larger clone is one nucleotide away. The chain carries TRBV14 and TRBJ1-1; no reliable D call. The V and J ends lost 6 bases and 1 base respectively, with 9 bases between them. The CDR3 covers 13 residues. Germline CDR1 and CDR2: SGHDN and FVKESK. The CDR3 DNA reads TGTGCCAGCAGGAAGAGTTGGAACACTGAAGCTTTCTTT. Its protein is CASRKSWNTEAFF.

Ten or more counts support this clone. The gene calls are TRBV20-1 and TRBJ2-1, with D unresolved. Germline V CDR1 and CDR2: DFQATT, SNEGSKA (reference sequence). The CDR3 is 12 residues long. Deletions cut 5 bases from V and 4 bases from J, with 9 bases between. CDR3 sequence: CSAEDSYNEQFF. CDR3 sequence (DNA): TGCAGTGCTGAAGACTCTTACAATGAGCAGTTCTTC.

Many counts were recorded for this clone. The chain recombines TRBV29-1 with TRBJ1-2; 12 nucleotides align to TRBD1. This CDR3 spans 13 amino acids. The germline gives CDR1 SQVTM, CDR2 ANQGSEA. V shed 2 bases, J shed 7 bases, and the junction held 2 bases outside the gene matches. CDR3 amino acids: CSVEPGQGAGYTF. The CDR3 region has the DNA TGCAGCGTTGAACCGGGACAGGGGGCTGGCTACACCTTC.

The sample holds many counts of this clone. V usage is TRBV11-2 and J usage is TRBJ2-7; no firm D call. Looked up from germline, CDR1 is SGHAT and CDR2 is FQNNGV. The V and J ends lost 2 bases and 0 bases respectively, with 8 bases between them. The CDR3 contains 14 residues. CDR3 bases: TGTGCCAGCAGCTTATTGGCAGGCTCCTACGAGCAGTACTTC. This codes for CASSLLAGSYEQYF. The full variable domain, rest sourced from reference TRBV11-2 and TRBJ2-7, is EAGVAQSPRYKIIEKRQSVAFWCNPISGHATLYWYQQILGQGPKLLIQFQNNGVVDDSQLPKDRFSAERLKGVDSTLKIQPAKLEDSAVYLCASSLLAGSYEQYFGPGTRLTVT.

This clone was picked up many times. The chain recombines TRBV5-1 with TRBJ1-3; D might be TRBD1 (6 bases). CDR1 is SGHRS, CDR2 YFSETQ, per germline. The CDR3 sequence is 13 residues long. Trimming left V 6 bases short and J 5 bases short, with 12 bases between. The CDR3 loop reads CASNTGSRNTIYF. The CDR3 bases are TGCGCCAGCAACACAGGGAGTAGAAACACCATATATTTT.

This clone showed up many times. The chain recombines TRBV5-1 with TRBJ1-1; tentatively, D is TRBD1 (5 bases). V was cut by 2 bases and J by 7 bases, with 12 bases left in between. In germline, CDR1 is SGHRS, CDR2 YFSETQ. This CDR3 spans 13 amino acids. CDR3 loop: CASSFGGAGEAFF. In DNA, the CDR3 is TGCGCCAGCAGCTTTGGAGGGGCCGGTGAAGCTTTCTTT.

This clone is deemed medium-sized. The CDR3 DNA reads as TGTGCCAGCAGTTTAGAGCGAGACGAGCAGTACTTC. The encoded protein is CASSLERDEQYF. The V gene is TRBV28, the J gene TRBJ2-7; D is ambiguous. CDR1 and CDR2 from the germline V gene are MDHEN and SYDVKM. The CDR3 has 12 amino acids. Between the trimmed V and J ends, which lost 2 bases and 5 bases, there was a span of 7 bases.

This clone came up many times. Given a much more abundant clone one base away, this may be a read error. The rearrangement uses TRBV5-1 and TRBJ2-5; 12 positions match TRBD2. Looked up from germline, CDR1 is SGHRS and CDR2 is YFSETQ. The CDR3 is made up of 15 amino acids. V lost 9 bases and J lost 0; bases outside the gene matches: 6. CDR3 bases: TGCGCCATCAAACGACTAGCGGGAGACCAAGAGACCCAGTACTTC. This gives the protein CAIKRLAGDQETQYF.

This clone is categorized as medium-sized. The chain joins TRBV6-2 or TRBV6-3 to TRBJ1-2, with D hard to call. Trimming took 2 bases from V and 4 from J, leaving 11 bases between them. The germline V gene has CDR1 MNHEY and CDR2 SVGEGT. This CDR3 comprises 14 residues. The CDR3 DNA reads as TGTGCCAGCAGTTACGGTCCCGGCACCTATGGCTACACCTTC. Amino acid sequence: CASSYGPGTYGYTF.

This clone was counted a few times. One base away lies a much larger clone, so this may be a sequencing read error. This chain uses TRBV3-1 with TRBJ2-3; D call uncertain. The CDR3 spans 11 residues. Trimming removed 7 bases from V and 4 bases from J, with 6 bases in between. CDR1 and CDR2 (germline): LGHDT, YNNKEL (reference sequence). The CDR3 reads CASNAADTQYF. Written as DNA, the CDR3 is TGTGCCAGCAATGCCGCAGATACGCAGTATTTT.

At least ten counts were recorded for this clone. The V gene is TRBV24-1, the J gene TRBJ2-2, with D possibly TRBD2 on 5 matching bases. Trimming removed 0 bases from V and 3 bases from J, with 7 bases in between. CDR1 KGHDR and CDR2 SFDVKD come from the germline V gene. CDR3 size: 15 residues. This chain's CDR3 is CATSDLSRDTGELFF. For the CDR3, the DNA is TGTGCCACCAGTGATTTGTCGAGGGACACCGGGGAGCTGTTTTTT.

Points on this clone: A read error may produce the germline difference seen at one junction end. This sequence joins TRBV7-2 and TRBJ2-1; possible D gene TRBD1, 6 bases. Per the germline V gene, CDR1 is SGHTA and CDR2 is FQGNSA. The CDR3 consists of 12 residues. This CDR3 reads CASSWDINEQLF. DNA for the CDR3: TGTGCCAGCAGTTGGGACATTAATGAGCAGCTCTTC.

This clone has ten or more counts. The sample contains more than one DNA sequence encoding this CDR3. The rearrangement uses TRBV29-1 and TRBJ1-5, with 9 nucleotides matching TRBD1. The CDR3 is made up of 13 amino acids. Per germline, CDR1 SQVTM and CDR2 ANQGSEA. Trimming cost V 8 bases and J 2 bases; bases outside gene matches: 4. CDR3 in amino acids: CSTGQGGNQPQHF. In DNA, the CDR3 is TGCAGCACGGGACAGGGCGGCAATCAGCCCCAGCATTTT.

This clone was picked up many times. CDR3 amino acids: CASSSNRDGYNQPQHF. The CDR3 nucleotides are TGTGCCAGCAGTTCGAACAGGGACGGTTACAATCAGCCCCAGCATTTT. The chain uses TRBV12-3 or TRBV12-4 and TRBJ1-5, with D tentatively TRBD1 (6 bases). V dropped 4 bases and J dropped 3 bases, with 16 bases sitting between them. The CDR3 runs to 16 residues.